The 28 T cell receptor beta chains in this list originate from one sample, sequenced in a study of blood T cells in healthy people across ages. Next came a second PCR, run for about 7 to 12 cycles, which used a sample-barcoded 5' primer along with a J-beta primer mix. In TCRdb, the 5' RACE reads were re-called with MiXCR into one record per CDR3 protein. The sample yields over a million distinct CDR3 sequences, approximately 60% seen once. The sequenced sample consisted of blood. These receptors were obtained from a young man in good health.

The chain links TRBV25-1 to TRBJ1-5; D might be TRBD1 (5 bases). V was cut by 4 bases and J by 0 bases, with 10 bases left in between. The germline gives CDR1 MGHDK, CDR2 SYGVNS. The CDR3 sequence is 15 residues long. The DNA of the CDR3 is TGTGCCAGCAGTGCGTGGGACGGTAGCAATCAGCCCCAGCATTTT. It yields the protein CASSAWDGSNQPQHF.

The genes are TRBV7-9 and TRBJ2-3; possibly TRBD1 for D (5 bases). This CDR3 region has 15 residues. V was cut by 5 bases and J by 4 bases, with 16 bases left in between. Germline CDR1 is SEHNR and CDR2 is FQNEAQ (reference sequence). The CDR3 is CASSPHGPRADTQYF. The DNA for the CDR3 is TGTGCCAGCAGCCCCCACGGCCCCAGGGCAGATACGCAGTATTTT.

The chain is built from TRBV12-3 or TRBV12-4 and TRBJ2-2; 7 nucleotides line up with TRBD2. V gave up 9 bases and J gave up 1 base; unmatched junction bases: 11. CDR3 size: 16 residues. DNA for the CDR3: TGTGCCAGTCCAAGGGGAGGGGACTTGAACACCGGGGAGCTGTTTTTT. It is translated as CASPRGGDLNTGELFF.

This clonotype was picked up one time. The rearrangement links TRBV5-1 to TRBJ2-1, with 8 bases that match TRBD2. The germline V gene has CDR1 SGHRS and CDR2 YFSETQ. With 7 bases clipped from V and 6 bases from J, the junction kept 9 bases outside the gene matches. This CDR3 is 14 amino acids long. The CDR3 sequence is CASGQRRGANEQFF. CDR3 nucleotide sequence: TGCGCCAGCGGCCAAAGGCGGGGGGCCAATGAGCAGTTCTTC.

V and J are TRBV27 and TRBJ2-1, with 9 positions matching TRBD1. CDR1 and CDR2 (germline): MNHEY, SMNVEV (reference sequence). V gave up 0 bases and J gave up 3 bases; unmatched junction bases: 6. This CDR3 has 17 amino acids. CDR3 sequence: CASSLSGDRGYYNEQFF. In nucleotides, the CDR3 is TGTGCCAGCAGTTTATCAGGTGACAGGGGGTACTACAATGAGCAGTTCTTC.

This chain links TRBV7-2 with TRBJ1-1, with D unresolved. V was clipped by 5 bases and J by 10 bases, with 17 bases between them. The CDR3 length is 13 residues. Germline V gene sequence: CDR1 SGHTA, CDR2 FQGNSA. In DNA form, the CDR3 reads TGTGCCAGCAGCGTACCCCCGGATGTGGGAGCTTTCTTT. Amino acids: CASSVPPDVGAFF. The variable domain in full, completed from reference TRBV7-2 and TRBJ1-1, reads GAGVSQSPSNKVTEKGKDVELRCDPISGHTALYWYRQSLGQGLEFLIYFQGNSAPDKSGLPSDRFSAERTGGSVSTLTIQRTQQEDSAVYLCASSVPPDVGAFFGQGTRLTVV.

This chain links TRBV20-1 with TRBJ2-1, with TRBD2 matching 9 bases. V was clipped by 0 bases and J by 12 bases; unmatched bases: 12. The CDR3 consists of 15 residues. The germline V gene encodes CDR1 DFQATT and CDR2 SNEGSKA (reference sequence). The CDR3 sequence: CSARDGASGAPMQFF. The CDR3 coding sequence is TGCAGTGCTAGAGACGGGGCTAGCGGGGCCCCCATGCAGTTCTTC.

This clonotype was found a few times. The chain employs TRBV6-5 and TRBJ1-5; TRBD1 matches at 7 bases. The CDR3 loop spans 15 amino acids. Germline CDR1 and CDR2: MNHEY and SVGAGI. Losses at the gene ends were 5 bases for V and 1 base for J; bases not matched to a gene: 5. CDR3 nucleotide sequence: TGTGCCAGCAGTACAGGGGCTGGGAGCAATCAGCCCCAGCATTTT. Translating it yields CASSTGAGSNQPQHF.

The genes are TRBV7-2 and TRBJ2-1; D is undetermined. Germline V gives CDR1 SGHTA, CDR2 FQGNSA. The V gene lost 3 bases and the J gene lost 6 bases, with 6 bases spanning the gap. CDR3 size: 12 residues. CDR3 region: CASSFWANEQFF. The CDR3 DNA follows: TGTGCCAGCAGCTTTTGGGCCAATGAGCAGTTCTTC.

The V and J genes are TRBV2 and TRBJ1-2, with D hard to call. Trimming pared 2 bases from V and 6 bases from J, leaving 10 bases between. Per the germline V gene, CDR1 is SNHLY and CDR2 is FYNNEI. The CDR3 runs to 13 residues. The CDR3 coding sequence is TGTGCCAGCAGTGAACAAGGAACCGATGGCTACACCTTC. Protein product: CASSEQGTDGYTF.

This clonotype was counted between two and nine times. The V gene is TRBV29-1, the J gene TRBJ2-3; 13 bases fit TRBD2. With 0 bases clipped from V and 0 bases from J, the junction kept 12 bases outside the gene matches. This CDR3 has 20 residues. Germline assignment: CDR1 SQVTM and CDR2 ANQGSEA. DNA for the CDR3: TGCAGCGTTGAAGACCTACTCGGGACTAGCGGGGACACTAGCACAGATACGCAGTATTTT. Translated: CSVEDLLGTSGDTSTDTQYF.

DNA for the CDR3: TGTGCCAGCAGTGGACAGGTTGAGGTCGGGGAGCTGTTTTTT. This codes for CASSGQVEVGELFF. The V gene is TRBV2, the J gene TRBJ2-2, with a possible D match to TRBD1 (6 bases). Germline loops: CDR1 SNHLY, CDR2 FYNNEI. V was shortened by 4 bases and J by 7 bases, with 13 bases between the two germline ends. This CDR3 has 14 amino acids.

The rearrangement uses TRBV2 and TRBJ2-1; 7 bases are a match to TRBD1. J was trimmed by 7 bases and V by 3 bases; bases with no gene match: 6. This CDR3 comprises 14 residues. Germline V gene sequence: CDR1 SNHLY, CDR2 FYNNEI. The CDR3 loop is CASSDDVTGNEQFF. DNA for the CDR3: TGTGCCAGCAGTGACGACGTGACAGGGAATGAGCAGTTCTTC.

The chain employs TRBV25-1 and TRBJ2-7; 8 bases are a match to TRBD1. The CDR3 contains 16 residues. Trimming took 6 bases from V and 5 from J; bases not matched to a gene: 15. In germline, CDR1 is MGHDK, CDR2 SYGVNS. The CDR3 reads CASSKTSGTGSHEQYF. In DNA, the CDR3 is TGTGCCAGCAGCAAGACCTCCGGGACAGGTTCCCACGAGCAGTACTTC.

Concerning this clonotype: A much larger clone lies a single base off, so this may be a read error. The V and J genes are TRBV7-9 and TRBJ1-2; D possibly corresponds to TRBD1 (5 bases). Germline-derived CDR1 and CDR2 are SEHNR and FQNEAQ (reference sequence). The CDR3 has 15 residues. Here the CDR3 reads CASSLAGGTNYDYTF. The CDR3 DNA is TGTGCCAGCAGCTTAGCGGGGGGAACTAACTATGACTACACCTTC. The variable domain in full, with the rest retrieved from reference TRBV7-9 and TRBJ1-2, is DTGVSQNPRHKITKRGQNVTFRCDPISEHNRLYWYRQTLGQGPEFLTYFQNEAQLEKSRLLSDRFSAERPKGSFSTLEIQRTEQGDSAMYLCASSLAGGTNYDYTFGSGTRLTVV.

This chain connects TRBV27 to TRBJ1-4, with D unclear. The CDR3 is 14 amino acids. Per germline, CDR1 MNHEY and CDR2 SMNVEV (reference sequence). Trimming stripped 5 bases from V and 8 bases from J, with 15 bases between. The CDR3 here is CASSPREGGEKLFF. CDR3 bases: TGTGCCAGCAGTCCCCGGGAGGGAGGCGAAAAACTGTTTTTT. The variable domain in full, completed from reference TRBV27 and TRBJ1-4, reads EAQVTQNPRYLITVTGKKLTVTCSQNMNHEYMSWYRQDPGLGLRQIYYSMNVEVTDKGDVPEGYKVSRKEKRNFPLILESPSPNQTSLYFCASSPREGGEKLFFGSGTQLSVL.

This chain links TRBV6-2 or TRBV6-3 with TRBJ2-4; D ambiguous. The DNA end is a closer match to TRBJ2-7, so the J assignment may be wrong. CDR1 MNHEY and CDR2 SVGEGT come from the germline V gene. CDR3 length: 15 residues. The CDR3 DNA is TGTGCCAGCAGAAAGATGATCGAAAACTCCTACGAGCAGTACTTC. It encodes CASRKMIENSYEQYF.

V usage is TRBV27 and J usage is TRBJ1-5; D gene ambiguous. This CDR3 comprises 14 residues. V shed 6 bases and J shed 3 bases, with 12 bases lying between them. Germline V gene data show CDR1 as MNHEY and CDR2 as SMNVEV (reference sequence). The DNA for the CDR3 is TGTGCCAGCAGCGAACCCGGCTACAATCAGCCCCAGCATTTT. This gives the protein CASSEPGYNQPQHF.

The chain has TRBV6-2 or TRBV6-3 and TRBJ1-2, with 10 bases fitting TRBD1. Germline V gene data show CDR1 as MNHEY and CDR2 as SVGEGT. CDR3 size: 19 residues. Unmatched junction bases numbered 17, after V lost 4 bases and J lost 3 bases. CDR3 protein: CASSSSRPGQGKGDYGYTF. The CDR3 nucleotides are TGTGCCAGCAGTTCTTCACGTCCGGGACAGGGGAAAGGGGACTATGGCTACACCTTC.

This clonotype was seen more than once but under ten times. The CDR3 loop is CASSLAHTDTQYF. The CDR3 bases are TGTGCCAGCAGTTTAGCCCACACAGATACGCAGTATTTT. V gene TRBV27 combines with J gene TRBJ2-3; no clear D. Germline CDR1 is MNHEY and CDR2 is SMNVEV (reference sequence). CDR3 length: 13 amino acids. V shed 2 bases and J shed 2 bases, with 5 bases lying between them.

The rearrangement uses TRBV24-1 and TRBJ2-1, with D perhaps given as TRBD1 or TRBD2 (5 bases each). Per the germline V gene, CDR1 is KGHDR and CDR2 is SFDVKD. Between the trimmed V and J ends, which lost 3 bases and 8 bases, there was a span of 7 bases. The CDR3 is 12 amino acids. DNA of the CDR3: TGTGCCACCAGTGATCGAGGGGATGAGCAGTTCTTC. Amino acids: CATSDRGDEQFF.

Note on this clonotype: This may come from a read error, since a much larger clone is one base off. J is TRBJ2-1 and V is TRBV5-1; D gene ambiguous. The CDR3 length is 12 residues. The germline V and J ends were trimmed by 1 base and 13 bases, with 12 bases remaining between them. CDR1 and CDR2 (germline): SGHRS, YFSETQ. The CDR3 is CASSLYQETQFF. The CDR3 coding sequence is TGCGCCAGCAGCTTGTACCAAGAGACCCAGTTCTTC.

A few counts support this clonotype. This chain connects TRBV15 to TRBJ2-1; D not resolved. CDR1 is LNHNV, CDR2 YYDKDF, per germline (reference sequence). The CDR3 is 13 amino acids. Trimming took off 3 bases at V and 8 bases at J, with 11 bases between the two ends. The CDR3 spells CATSRDHSDEQFF. DNA for the CDR3: TGTGCCACCAGCAGGGATCACAGCGATGAGCAGTTCTTC.

On this clonotype itself: The junction departs from germline at one end; a sequencing error may be responsible. V is TRBV6-5 and J is TRBJ1-2, with unresolved D. CDR1 and CDR2 (germline): MNHEY, SVGAGI. This CDR3 spans 13 amino acids. CDR3 DNA sequence: TGTGCCAGCAGTGACTCGTCCGGGAATGGCTACACCTTC. Translating gives CASSDSSGNGYTF.

The J gene is TRBJ2-4, the V gene TRBV7-2; D remains unclear. V lost 4 bases to trimming and J lost 13 bases, with 14 bases between them. CDR1 and CDR2 from the germline V gene are SGHTA and FQGNSA. CDR3 length: 12 residues. CDR3 amino acids: CASSSPYNEQYF. The CDR3, as DNA: TGTGCCAGCAGCTCTCCGTACAATGAGCAGTACTTC.

This clonotype has just one count. The chain has TRBV13 and TRBJ2-2; D is possibly TRBD2 (5 bases). Per the germline V gene, CDR1 is PRHDT and CDR2 is FYEKMQ (reference sequence). CDR3 size: 18 residues. V was cut by 0 bases and J by 4 bases, with 18 bases left in between. In nucleotides, the CDR3 is TGTGCCAGCAGCTTAGGTCCTCCCACGGGCCGGGGCACCGGGGAGCTGTTTTTT. Its translation is CASSLGPPTGRGTGELFF.

The genes are TRBV10-3 and TRBJ2-4; 10 nucleotides agree with TRBD1. The DNA matches TRBJ2-7 better at its end, which makes the J call doubtful. Germline V gene lookup returns CDR1 ENHRY and CDR2 SYGVKD. CDR3 length: 14 amino acids. CDR3 in amino acids: CAISEAGQGYEQYF. The DNA of the CDR3 is TGTGCCATCAGTGAGGCGGGACAGGGGTACGAGCAGTACTTC.

This clonotype occurred once. The chain couples TRBV4-1 to TRBJ2-5; 8 bases match TRBD1. TRBJ2-4 explains the end of the DNA better; the J call may be wrong. Germline V gives CDR1 MGHRA, CDR2 YSYEKL. The length of the CDR3 is 16 residues. CDR3 DNA sequence: TGCGCCAGCAGCCCTGGGACAGGACGGACCAAAAACATTCAGTACTTC. This sequence encodes CASSPGTGRTKNIQYF.